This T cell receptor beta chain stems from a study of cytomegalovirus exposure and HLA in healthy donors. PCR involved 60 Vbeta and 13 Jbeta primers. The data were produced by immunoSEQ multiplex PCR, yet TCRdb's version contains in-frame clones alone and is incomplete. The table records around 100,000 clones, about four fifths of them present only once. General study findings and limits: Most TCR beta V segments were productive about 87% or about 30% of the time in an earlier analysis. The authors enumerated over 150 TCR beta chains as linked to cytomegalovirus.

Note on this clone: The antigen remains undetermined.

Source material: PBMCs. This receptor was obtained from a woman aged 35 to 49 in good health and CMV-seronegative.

The CDR3 coding sequence is TGTGCCATCAGGAATCGACAGGGAGGCCAAGAGACCCAGTACTTC. Amino acid sequence: CAIRNRQGGQETQYF. The chain joins TRBV10-3 to TRBJ2-5; a weak D match, TRBD1 (7 bases). Germline CDR1 ENHRY, CDR2 SYGVKD. This CDR3 is 15 amino acids long. Trimming stripped 6 bases from V and 1 base from J, with 15 bases between.